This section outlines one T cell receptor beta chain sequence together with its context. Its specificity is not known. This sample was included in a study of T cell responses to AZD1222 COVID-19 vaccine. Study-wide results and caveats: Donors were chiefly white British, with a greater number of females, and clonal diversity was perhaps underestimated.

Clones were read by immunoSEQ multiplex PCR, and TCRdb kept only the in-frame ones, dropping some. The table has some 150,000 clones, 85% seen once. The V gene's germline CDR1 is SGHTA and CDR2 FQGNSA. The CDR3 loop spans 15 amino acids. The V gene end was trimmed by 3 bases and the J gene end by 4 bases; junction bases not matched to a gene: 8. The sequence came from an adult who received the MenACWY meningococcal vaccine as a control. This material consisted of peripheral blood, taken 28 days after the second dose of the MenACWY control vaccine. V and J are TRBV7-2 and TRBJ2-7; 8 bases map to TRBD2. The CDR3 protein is CASSLSGSMVYEQYF. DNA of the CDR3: TGTGCCAGCAGCTTGAGCGGGAGCATGGTATACGAGCAGTACTTC. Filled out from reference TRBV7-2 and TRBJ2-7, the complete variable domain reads GAGVSQSPSNKVTEKGKDVELRCDPISGHTALYWYRQSLGQGLEFLIYFQGNSAPDKSGLPSDRFSAERTGGSVSTLTIQRTQQEDSAVYLCASSLSGSMVYEQYFGPGTRLTVT.